This T cell receptor (beta chain) was observed in a study of cytomegalovirus exposure and HLA in healthy donors. Primers for the PCR totalled 60 Vbeta and 13 Jbeta. In the authors' methods: As a later analysis found, there were tens of millions of unique TCR beta chains, of which some 9.9 million were shared. TCRdb's copy holds only in-frame clones and misses some; the assay was immunoSEQ multiplex PCR. The V and J calls and clone size are taken from that table; D and trimming were inferred from the DNA. The data show about 98,000 clones, over 80% seen once. CDR1 and CDR2 from the germline V gene are SGHNT and YYREEE (reference sequence). The CDR3 runs to 11 residues. The V gene lost 2 bases and the J gene lost 5 bases, with 4 bases spanning the gap.

The chain combines TRBV5-4 with TRBJ1-1; no clear D gene. The clonotype was recovered from a female donor in good health and CMV-seropositive. The material sequenced was PBMCs. DNA for the CDR3: TGTGCCAGCAGCTTTCGGACTGAAGCTTTCTTT. Its protein is CASSFRTEAFF.